Following are 20 T cell receptor beta chains from one sample sequenced in a study of blood T cells in healthy people across ages. PCR was performed a second time for about 7 to 12 cycles using a sample-barcoded 5' primer and a J-beta primer mix. TCRdb reanalysed the 5' RACE reads using MiXCR and keeps one entry per CDR3 protein. The sample gives 650,000 to 800,000 distinct CDR3 sequences, 40% to 65% of which show up once; 13% is in the top ten. Sequenced: blood. These TCRs come from a woman older than 75 in good health.

Many counts were recorded for this clonotype. V gene TRBV25-1 combines with J gene TRBJ1-2; tentative D call: TRBD1 (6 bases). Between the trimmed V and J ends, which lost 4 bases and 2 bases, there was a span of 17 bases. The CDR3 length is 16 residues. CDR1 is MGHDK and CDR2 is SYGVNS in the germline V gene. CDR3 in DNA: TGTGCCAGCAGTGGACCCACGAGCAGGGGAAACTATGGCTACACCTTC. Encoded protein: CASSGPTSRGNYGYTF.

The chain employs TRBV14 and TRBJ2-7, with 9 nucleotides matching TRBD1. V lost 5 bases, J lost 5 bases, and 13 bases stayed unmatched. This CDR3 is 16 amino acids long. Germline values: CDR1 SGHDN, CDR2 FVKESK. This CDR3 reads CASSSYEGQGSHEQYF. As DNA, the CDR3 is TGTGCCAGCAGCTCTTACGAGGGACAGGGTTCCCACGAGCAGTACTTC.

The chain combines TRBV5-1 with TRBJ2-7, with D possibly called TRBD1 or TRBD2 (6 bases each). The CDR3 covers 14 residues. Between the trimmed V and J ends, which lost 0 bases and 3 bases, there was a span of 10 bases. Per the germline V gene, CDR1 is SGHRS and CDR2 is YFSETQ. The CDR3 region is CASSLEGGYYEQYF. DNA of the CDR3: TGCGCCAGCAGCTTGGAAGGGGGGTACTACGAGCAGTACTTC.

On this clonotype itself: At one end, the junction sequence differs from germline, possibly due to a read error. This sequence joins TRBV7-9 and TRBJ1-4; D is undetermined. The CDR3 spans 12 residues. The germline gives CDR1 SEHNR, CDR2 FQNEAQ (reference sequence). CDR3 in amino acids: CASILMGEKLFF. CDR3 nucleotides: TGTGCCAGCATCTTAATGGGTGAAAAACTGTTTTTT.

This clonotype was seen more than once but under ten times. The chain recombines TRBV30 with TRBJ2-1; D might be TRBD2 (7 bases). This CDR3 is 10 amino acids long. Per germline, CDR1 GTSNPN and CDR2 SVGIG (reference sequence). Trimming left V 4 bases short and J 12 bases short, with 10 bases between. This chain's CDR3 is CAWTGGRQFF. For the CDR3, the DNA is TGTGCCTGGACGGGGGGCAGGCAGTTCTTC.

The J gene is TRBJ2-7, the V gene TRBV20-1; either TRBD1 or TRBD2 may supply D (5 bases each). The J call could be wrong; TRBJ2-5 is a better fit for the DNA end. The CDR3 is made up of 16 amino acids. Germline assignment: CDR1 DFQATT and CDR2 SNEGSKA (reference sequence). Written as DNA, the CDR3 is TGCAGTGCTAGAGATGGGACCCAGACCGTGTTGGAGACCCAGTACTTC. It specifies CSARDGTQTVLETQYF.

This clonotype has ten or more counts. V is TRBV28 and J is TRBJ2-7; D might be TRBD1 (6 bases). In germline, CDR1 is MDHEN, CDR2 SYDVKM. The CDR3 has 14 amino acids. V lost 8 bases to trimming and J lost 4 bases, with 18 bases between them. The CDR3 sequence is CASGGPTGIYEQYF. The CDR3 nucleotides are TGTGCCAGCGGGGGCCCCACAGGGATTTACGAGCAGTACTTC.

The chain links TRBV7-6 to TRBJ1-4; TRBD1 might be the D (6 bases). V was clipped by 5 bases and J by 9 bases, with 13 bases between them. The germline V gene has CDR1 SGHVS and CDR2 FNYEAQ. The CDR3 sequence is 13 residues long. CDR3 coding DNA: TGTGCCAGCAGCGCGGACAGTCTGAAAAAACTGTTTTTT. This codes for CASSADSLKKLFF.

This clonotype was counted between two and nine times. The rearrangement uses TRBV3-1 and TRBJ1-1; no firm D call. This CDR3 has 14 amino acids. V was clipped by 2 bases and J by 7 bases, with 14 bases between them. Germline CDR1 is LGHDT and CDR2 is YNNKEL (reference sequence). The chain's CDR3 is CASSQSFAVREAFF. CDR3 nucleotide sequence: TGTGCCAGCAGCCAATCGTTTGCAGTTCGTGAAGCTTTCTTT.

This chain links TRBV20-1 with TRBJ2-3, with 10 bases fitting TRBD1. In germline, CDR1 is DFQATT, CDR2 SNEGSKA (reference sequence). This CDR3 is built from 17 residues. The V and J ends lost 6 bases and 0 bases, in that order; junction bases with no gene match: 12. The CDR3 region has the DNA TGCAGTGCCGAACCGCAAACGGGACAGGGGAGCACAGATACGCAGTATTTT. This codes for CSAEPQTGQGSTDTQYF.

The chain has TRBV5-1 and TRBJ2-5; D is undetermined. The V gene's germline CDR1 is SGHRS and CDR2 YFSETQ. V lost 1 base and J lost 3, with 10 bases in between. This CDR3 has 14 amino acids. The CDR3 spells CASSLLLVEETQYF. CDR3 DNA sequence: TGCGCCAGCAGCTTGCTCCTCGTAGAAGAGACCCAGTACTTC.

This clonotype was counted many times. V usage is TRBV7-9 and J usage is TRBJ2-3; D possibly corresponds to TRBD2 (5 bases). CDR3 length: 13 residues. Germline CDR1 and CDR2: SEHNR and FQNEAQ (reference sequence). Trimming removed 4 bases at V and 9 bases at J, with 14 bases between. For the CDR3, the DNA is TGTGCCAGCAGCTCCTCCGGGATCCCCACGCAGTATTTT. Amino acid sequence: CASSSSGIPTQYF. Supplemented by reference TRBV7-9 and TRBJ2-3, the full variable domain reads DTGVSQNPRHKITKRGQNVTFRCDPISEHNRLYWYRQTLGQGPEFLTYFQNEAQLEKSRLLSDRFSAERPKGSFSTLEIQRTEQGDSAMYLCASSSSGIPTQYFGPGTRLTVL.

This clonotype was observed many times. The chain carries TRBV29-1 and TRBJ2-5, with TRBD1 identical over 7 bases. Looked up from germline, CDR1 is SQVTM and CDR2 is ANQGSEA. The CDR3 spans 12 residues. J gave up 5 bases and V 4 bases, and 4 bases lay outside the gene matches. CDR3 in amino acids: CSVVRGLETQYF. The CDR3 bases are TGCAGCGTTGTTAGGGGGCTGGAGACCCAGTACTTC.

This clonotype has only a few counts. CDR3 nucleotide sequence: TGCAGCGTTCGGACAGCCTCCTACGAGCAGTACTTC. Translated: CSVRTASYEQYF. The genes are TRBV29-1 and TRBJ2-7; D might be TRBD1 (6 bases). The germline V and J ends were trimmed by 5 bases and 0 bases, with 8 bases remaining between them. The CDR3 totals 12 residues. The V gene's germline CDR1 is SQVTM and CDR2 ANQGSEA.

This clonotype was counted ten times or more. The chain employs TRBV29-1 and TRBJ1-5; D remains ambiguous. Trimming shortened V by 3 bases and J by 0 bases, and 15 bases separated the two germline ends. CDR1 and CDR2 from the germline V gene are SQVTM and ANQGSEA. This CDR3 has 16 amino acids. The CDR3 reads CSVDNHSPYSNQPQHF. In nucleotides, the CDR3 is TGCAGCGTTGATAATCACAGCCCCTATAGCAATCAGCCCCAGCATTTT.

This clonotype was seen only once. The chain recombines TRBV20-1 with TRBJ2-7; D not certain. Per the germline V gene, CDR1 is DFQATT and CDR2 is SNEGSKA (reference sequence). V was clipped by 6 bases and J by 1 base, with 16 bases between them. The CDR3 has 14 amino acids. The CDR3 is CSAGTPRDSYEQYF. The CDR3 DNA is TGCAGTGCGGGAACACCCCGTGATTCCTACGAGCAGTACTTC.

A note on this clonotype: A read error may explain this, as a much larger clone is one base away. The chain employs TRBV29-1 and TRBJ2-1, with a possible D match to TRBD1 (7 bases). The CDR3 runs 16 residues. Trimming pared 7 bases from V and 3 bases from J, leaving 22 bases between. The germline V gene has CDR1 SQVTM and CDR2 ANQGSEA. The CDR3: CSAEHGQAGNYNEQFF. The CDR3 coding sequence is TGCAGCGCCGAACATGGACAGGCGGGGAACTACAATGAGCAGTTCTTC.

A note on this clonotype: The junction and the germline gene differ at one end; a read error may be behind it. CDR3 DNA: TGTGCCAGCAGTTTGGGAGGACGTCAAGAGACCCAGTACTTC. This sequence encodes CASSLGGRQETQYF. The J gene is TRBJ2-5, the V gene TRBV5-1; tentative D call: TRBD2 (6 bases). CDR1 is SGHRS, CDR2 YFSETQ, per germline. The CDR3 spans 14 residues. Variable domain in full (rest from reference TRBV5-1 and TRBJ2-5): KAGVTQTPRYLIKTRGQQVTLSCSPISGHRSVSWYQQTPGQGLQFLFEYFSETQRNKGNFPGRFSGRQFSNSRSEMNVSTLELGDSALYLCASSLGGRQETQYFGPGTRLLVL.

The chain joins TRBV11-3 to TRBJ2-5, with D unclear. The CDR3 runs 13 residues. Trimming cost V 4 bases and J 4 bases, with 10 bases left between them. Germline values: CDR1 SGHNT, CDR2 YENEEA. This CDR3 is CASSSTEAETQYF. DNA for the CDR3: TGTGCCAGCAGCTCGACGGAAGCAGAGACCCAGTACTTC.

V gene TRBV2 combines with J gene TRBJ2-7; D gene ambiguous. The CDR3 contains 11 residues. The V end was cut by 5 bases, the J end by 6 bases, with 8 bases between. Germline lookup yields CDR1 SNHLY and CDR2 FYNNEI. CDR3 nucleotide sequence: TGTGCCAGCAGTCCCGCGGTCGAGCAGTACTTC. Amino acid sequence: CASSPAVEQYF.